The following is a T cell receptor (beta chain) sequence with its context. Its specificity is not known. The entry originates in a study of T cell repertoires in cytomegalovirus infection. V was clipped by 3 bases and J by 0 bases, with 10 bases between them. CDR1 is SGHAT and CDR2 is FQDESV in the germline V gene (reference sequence). This CDR3 spans 15 amino acids. TCRdb ran MiXCR on the reads and lists one entry per CDR3 protein. This sample has around 800,000 distinct CDR3 sequences, with about 33% found just once. The sequence was obtained from a human donor in good health (CMV status not recorded). Some clones in this sample may be carry-over from other donors' samples. The sample was cultured CD8+ T cells from PBMCs, taken from culture after CMV antigen stimulation. The J gene is TRBJ2-3, the V gene TRBV11-1; D gene unclear. The CDR3 reads CASSLEIQSTDTQYF. The CDR3 bases are TGTGCCAGCAGCTTGGAGATACAGAGCACAGATACGCAGTATTTT.